This T cell receptor (beta chain) was retrieved from a study of cytomegalovirus exposure and HLA in healthy donors (dated by TCRdb to about 2017). About the study as a whole: In an earlier analysis of 550 to 750 of the donors, about 270 Gb of sequence data and some 120 million unique TCR beta sequences from roughly 180 million T cells were reported. In addition to the first cohort of about 650 subjects, a separate validation cohort of 120 different subjects was used. The aim of the study was to test whether cataloging public T cell receptors could identify signatures of past pathogen exposure. Of the roughly 400 genotyped donors, about 80% fell in the genetic ancestry cluster associated with self-reported Caucasian donors. An early release that covered about 600 HLA-typed donors contained approximately 300 gigabases of sequencing data and 70 million to 100 million unique TCR sequences. The later analysis used no new phenotypic data to find candidate immune exposures, relying instead on TCR beta sequences and their occurrence across donors. In a later genetic analysis, genome-wide SNP genotypes for about three fifths of the 666 donors were used, and that subset was treated as a discovery cohort. Across around 400 genotyped donors of the cohort, an average of approximately 240,000 unique TCR beta nucleotide sequences per donor were sequenced, and approximately 17% of those sequences were non-productive. An earlier analysis of around 540 of the donors applied high-throughput TCR beta sequencing to assess whether each TCR beta V gene segment acted as functional or pseudogenic. HLA typing included class I and class II loci at four-digit resolution. All discovery cohort repertoires had been generated using a single sequencing platform. High-throughput TCR immunosequencing, statistical association of individual TCRs with disease status, and machine learning were combined to predict cytomegalovirus infection status. Four to six DR-DQ haplotypes were handled as single units for association and clustering, since linkage in the cohort was strong. Donor age, sex, ethnicity and CMV serostatus were compiled alongside the repertoire data. The study profiled the T cell repertoires of 666 subjects by immunosequencing and related them to cytomegalovirus serostatus. To study patterns of TCR occurrence, a later analysis re-analyzed previously published TCR beta repertoires from under 750 donors and added high-resolution HLA genotyping. The number of typed donors differed by locus: about 629-630 for A, B, C, DRB1 and DQB1; approximately 530 for DQA1; roughly 600 for DPA1; and roughly 490 for DPB1.

The cohort comprised under 700 healthy bone marrow donors. Cohort members were all nominally healthy when sampled, although unrecorded immune exposures were likely present. The donor tested CMV seropositive and was one of the 289 seropositive cohort members. A peripheral blood sample was collected from each donor, and TCR beta sequencing was performed on peripheral blood mononuclear cells. The Qiagen DNeasy Blood Extraction Kit was used to extract genomic DNA from the blood cell samples. The research as a whole found: A later analysis found that HLA-associated TCR beta chains were more clonally expanded and had lower generation probabilities than equally common non-associated chains. The sequencing pipeline was judged likely to have produced a cluster of highly shared sequence variants as a technical artifact. This cohort had only TCR beta chains sequenced, and the lack of alpha or paired-chain data limited which features could be detected. In vitro tests confirmed that a few of the cytomegalovirus-associated TCR beta chains recognize cytomegalovirus antigens. According to a later genetic analysis, donors in an Asian-associated ancestry cluster had fewer N-insertions in productive TCRs than the roughly 660-donor mean. An association between a missense DCLRE1C variant and V-gene and J-gene trimming of TCR beta chains was found in a later genetic analysis and replicated in an independent cohort. Specific HLA alleles were associated with over 15,000 TCR beta sequences at a false discovery rate of 0.05 in a later analysis. Because HLA typing was missing for some donors at each locus, association tests included only the typed subset. According to a later analysis, most CMV-associated TCR beta chains appeared to be HLA-restricted, and the HLA associations seemed to be driven largely by CMV exposure. It was suggested by the authors that the approach could potentially be generalized to other disease states and immunological phenotypes. According to a later analysis, TCR association rates differed among HLA loci, with DRB1 alleles showing the most associated TCRs and HLA-C alleles showing the fewest. Linkage disequilibrium might explain the correlated functional status among segregating V segments, but an unknown experimental factor could not be excluded. The study gave a list of under 200 TCR beta chains associated with cytomegalovirus. A further reported finding was that TCR beta sequences accurately predicted the HLA-A and HLA-B alleles for most subjects in the first cohort. In both the original and validation cohorts, the classifier was reported to diagnose cytomegalovirus status with high specificity and sensitivity. Across donors, most TCR sequences were observed very rarely, whereas some public TCRs were present in many individuals. Immune exposure information for the cohort was limited to CMV serostatus. In a later analysis, several top co-occurrence clusters were reported to appear linked to parvovirus B19, influenza, CMV and Epstein-Barr virus. Because counts were too low, under 20 rarely observed V segments, including chromosome 9 orphons, were left out of the earlier analysis of 587 of the donors. In an earlier analysis of 587 of the donors, most TCR beta V segments appeared in productive rearrangements about 90% or about 30% of the time, broadly matching IMGT annotations. Assigning TCR associations to individual alleles was difficult when HLA alleles, especially DR and DQ, strongly co-occurred. Sequencing depth was assumed to be roughly uniform across donors in the presence/absence analyses, though that assumption may not hold.

Turning to this clone: The antigen it recognizes is unknown. No clone much larger than this one lies a single base away; base qualities are absent.

Library preparation was by the immunoSEQ multiplex PCR assay. For the multiplex PCR, a mixture combining 60 forward primers for TCR Vbeta segments and 13 reverse primers for TCR Jbeta segments was used. The CDR3 region of rearranged TCR beta genes was amplified from genomic DNA with a multiplex PCR assay. Amplified TCR beta libraries were sequenced as 87-base-pair reads on the Illumina HiSeq System. In the original analysis: A later analysis counted about 80 million unique TCR beta chains across the 500 to 850 repertoires, and around 9.9 million of these chains were shared by at least two donors. Raw reads were error-corrected and collapsed into unique sequences with a nearest-neighbor algorithm that merged closely related sequences to remove PCR and sequencing errors. V, D and J gene segments were assigned by aligning CDR3 sequences to IMGT reference sequences. For a sequence to be retained, at least a six-nucleotide match to both a V gene segment and a J gene segment was required. A rearrangement was called productive if the CDR3 had no stop codons and remained in frame with V and J, and every other rearrangement was called non-productive. CDR3 was defined according to IMGT convention as the region running from the second conserved V-encoded cysteine to the conserved J-encoded phenylalanine. The earlier analysis of about 570 of the donors excluded any sequence lacking an unambiguous match to a single V gene segment. In an earlier analysis of around 600 of the donors, V segments were called functional above 56.7% productive rearrangements and were called segregating when the between-donor standard deviation exceeded 5%. A statistical classification framework was developed to diagnose cytomegalovirus status using the catalog of TCR beta chain sequences. A later analysis assigned V and J genes by comparing TCR nucleotide sequences with IMGT/GENE-DB human TR gene sequences. In a later analysis, CDR3 sequences and most-parsimonious VDJ recombination scenarios were assigned using the TCRdist pipeline. A later analysis defined each TCR beta chain by its CDR3 amino acid sequence plus V-gene family, and excluded reads lacking a unique V-gene family. As a way to deal with suspected cross-contamination and a sequencing artifact, a later analysis dropped roughly 600 nucleotide sequences that were highly shared and had low generation probability. A later analysis calculated a clonal expansion index for each public chain from normalized within-repertoire ranks of inferred template counts. Generation probabilities in a later analysis came from a VDJ recombination model fitted to out-of-frame rearrangements, and those results were checked against IGoR. In a later analysis, TCR-TCR, TCR-HLA and TCR-CMV co-occurrence was scored with hypergeometric tests, and a repertoire-size bias correction was applied to TCR pairs. A later analysis estimated false discovery rates by permuting HLA or CMV assignments 20 times. In a later analysis, co-occurring TCRs were grouped using DBSCAN, with TCRdist sequence similarity added in when clustering inside HLA-allele-positive subsets. Co-occurrence clustering excluded repertoires with fewer than 30,000 or more than 120,000 public chains, plus five with anomalous nucleotide sharing. TCRdb's version of the immuneACCESS table is confined to in-frame rearrangements and falls short of the full clone set. An unresolved V gene accounts for under half of the shortfall where checked; the remainder is of unknown origin. The V and J calls and clone size come from that table; D and trimming were worked out from the DNA. The sample has 110,000 or so clones on record, 70% to 80% of them singletons. The ten largest clonotypes hold about 5% of the sample.

The sample was PBMCs. This receptor was obtained from a young woman in good health and CMV-seropositive.

The DNA reads TGTGCCAGCAGCTGGGGACTAGCGGGAGTAGTAGAGACCCAGTACTTC. This yields the protein CASSWGLAGVVETQYF. The V and J segments used are TRBV7-8 and TRBJ2-5, with 14 bases matching TRBD2. CDR1 and CDR2 were assigned from the germline V gene as SGHVS and FQNEAQ. Trimming leaves V shorter by 4 bases and J shorter by 4 bases, with the junction holding 5 bases beyond the gene matches. The CDR3 sequence holds 16 residues, the cysteine and phenylalanine included. This entry keeps only the CDR3 DNA: 48 bases, framed from base 1.